One and the same sample provided the 29 T cell receptor beta chains below, sequenced in a study of blood T cell repertoires in COVID-19. This table comes from immunoSEQ multiplex PCR, and its TCRdb copy is limited to in-frame clones, with some not included. The sample lists some 95,000 clones; nearly 90% were seen once. Material: peripheral blood. These receptors came from a man in his 70s with acute or convalescent COVID-19.

This chain uses TRBV6-5 with TRBJ1-3; D remains unclear. The germline V and J ends were trimmed by 7 bases and 4 bases, with 14 bases remaining between them. Germline assignment: CDR1 MNHEY and CDR2 SVGAGI. There are 14 residues in the CDR3. The CDR3 here is CASTPEGTGNTIYF. CDR3 coding DNA: TGTGCCAGCACCCCCGAGGGAACCGGAAACACCATATATTTT.

The chain has TRBV5-5 and TRBJ1-6, with D possibly being TRBD1 (5 bases). Trimming removed 4 bases at V and 2 bases at J, with 10 bases between. Germline CDR1 reads SGHKS; CDR2 reads YYEKEE (reference sequence). This CDR3 is 15 amino acids long. The CDR3, as DNA: TGTGCCAGCAGCCTCCGGACAACCTATAATTCACCCCTCCACTTT. Translating it yields CASSLRTTYNSPLHF.

This sequence joins TRBV28 and TRBJ1-1, with 10 bases aligning to TRBD1. CDR3 size: 15 residues. Per the germline V gene, CDR1 is MDHEN and CDR2 is SYDVKM. With V trimmed by 4 bases and J by 6 bases, 8 bases remained unmatched. The CDR3 nucleotides are TGTGCCAGCAGTTACAGGGACAGGGGAACAGCTGAAGCTTTCTTT. This codes for CASSYRDRGTAEAFF.

The gene calls are TRBV28 and TRBJ2-3; D remains unclear. CDR1 is MDHEN and CDR2 is SYDVKM in the germline V gene. The CDR3 has 13 residues. The V gene lost 3 bases and the J gene lost 7 bases, with 11 bases spanning the gap. CDR3: CASSLTAANTQYF. CDR3 DNA: TGTGCCAGCAGTTTGACGGCGGCGAATACGCAGTATTTT.

The chain combines TRBV19 with TRBJ2-3; 9 bases are a match to TRBD2. The CDR3 contains 16 residues. Germline V CDR1 and CDR2: LNHDA, SQIVND (reference sequence). Trimming took 7 bases from V and 3 from J; bases not matched to a gene: 11. CDR3 nucleotides: TGTGCCAGTACCACAGGTCACAGCGGGGGGACAGATACGCAGTATTTT. Amino acid sequence: CASTTGHSGGTDTQYF.

The genes are TRBV11-2 and TRBJ1-1; D is uncertain. This CDR3 has 15 residues. CDR1 SGHAT and CDR2 FQNNGV come from the germline V gene. Trimming took 1 base from V and 0 from J, leaving 9 bases between them. CDR3 sequence reads: CASSLVEHMNTEAFF. CDR3 DNA sequence: TGTGCCAGCAGCTTAGTGGAGCACATGAACACTGAAGCTTTCTTT.

The V gene is TRBV5-4, the J gene TRBJ2-5; 9 nucleotides match TRBD2. Trimming at V came to 3 bases and at J to 2 bases, leaving 5 bases not matched to a gene. CDR3 length equals 15 residues. Per germline, CDR1 SGHNT and CDR2 YYREEE (reference sequence). In nucleotides, the CDR3 is TGTGCCAGCAGCTCGGCGGGGGGGCGGCAAGAGACCCAGTACTTC. It specifies CASSSAGGRQETQYF. The whole variable domain, remainder taken from reference TRBV5-4 and TRBJ2-5, is ETGVTQSPTHLIKTRGQQVTLRCSSQSGHNTVSWYQQALGQGPQFIFQYYREEENGRGNFPPRFSGLQFPNYSSELNVNALELDDSALYLCASSSAGGRQETQYFGPGTRLLVL.

V gene TRBV9 combines with J gene TRBJ2-3; the match to TRBD2 covers 10 bases. V trimming: 6 bases; J trimming: 3 bases; junction bases outside the gene matches: 7. The CDR3 is 15 residues long. CDR1 and CDR2 from the germline V gene are SGDLS and YYNGEE. The CDR3 coding sequence is TGTGCCAGCACCGAAGCGGGGGGGCCAACAGATACGCAGTATTTT. This translates into CASTEAGGPTDTQYF.

The V and J genes are TRBV28 and TRBJ2-3; the D gene is possibly TRBD2 (6 bases). Trimming cost V 6 bases and J 2 bases, with 21 bases left between them. The CDR3 sequence is 17 residues long. The V gene's germline CDR1 is MDHEN and CDR2 SYDVKM. Written as DNA, the CDR3 is TGTGCCAGCAGACCCTACCCCGGAGGGGCCCCCACAGATACGCAGTATTTT. Translation gives CASRPYPGGAPTDTQYF.

CDR3 DNA sequence: TGCGCCAGCAGCATATTAGCGGGGGGGGACGGGGAGACCCAGTACTTC. Translation gives CASSILAGGDGETQYF. J is TRBJ2-5 and V is TRBV4-1, with 11 bases lining up with TRBD2. Trimming removed 5 bases from V and 5 bases from J; junction bases left unmatched: 10. Germline CDR1 and CDR2: MGHRA and YSYEKL. The CDR3 covers 16 residues.

The chain combines TRBV5-6 with TRBJ2-4; TRBD1 matches at 9 bases. The CDR3 totals 14 residues. The junction had 4 bases not matched to a gene; V was cut back by 3 bases and J by 6 bases. Germline assignment: CDR1 SGHDT and CDR2 YYEEEE. The CDR3 coding sequence is TGTGCCAGCAGCTCGACGGGACAGGGAAACATTCAGTACTTC. It codes for CASSSTGQGNIQYF.

The rearrangement links TRBV3-1 (or the pseudogene TRBV3-2) to TRBJ2-3; 8 bases match TRBD1. CDR1 and CDR2 (germline): LGHDT, YNNKEL (reference sequence). The CDR3 runs to 15 residues. V lost 4 bases, J lost 3 bases, and 6 bases stayed unmatched. The CDR3 loop reads CASSLRQGRTDTQYF. In DNA form, the CDR3 reads TGTGCCAGCAGCCTAAGACAGGGGAGAACAGATACGCAGTATTTT.

The V and J genes are TRBV7-8 and TRBJ1-4; D not resolved. The CDR3 has 15 amino acids. The V and J ends lost 0 bases and 1 base respectively, with 6 bases between them. Germline values: CDR1 SGHVS, CDR2 FQNEAQ. CDR3 sequence reads: CASSLAVLTNEKLFF. The CDR3, as DNA: TGTGCCAGCAGCTTAGCAGTACTAACTAATGAAAAACTGTTTTTT.

This chain joins TRBV29-1 and TRBJ1-1; D uncertain. There are 14 residues in the CDR3. CDR1 is SQVTM and CDR2 is ANQGSEA in the germline V gene. V was shortened by 2 bases and J by 1 base, with 11 bases between the two germline ends. This CDR3 is CSVEFAGWNTEAFF. The CDR3 DNA reads as TGCAGCGTTGAATTTGCCGGTTGGAACACTGAAGCTTTCTTT.

The V and J genes are TRBV10-1 and TRBJ2-2; D might be TRBD2 (7 bases). Trimming took 4 bases from V and 9 from J, leaving 15 bases between them. Germline values: CDR1 WNHNN, CDR2 SYGVQD (reference sequence). This CDR3 contains 14 residues. DNA of the CDR3: TGCGCCAGCAGTGCGGTGGGGGGGCTCCGGGAGCTGTTTTTT. Protein: CASSAVGGLRELFF.

The V call is TRBV7-9, the J call TRBJ2-3, with D possibly matching TRBD1 (5 bases). The CDR3 is made up of 15 amino acids. The germline CDR1 and CDR2 sequences are SEHNR and FQNEAQ (reference sequence). V lost 5 bases and J lost 2, with 14 bases in between. Here the CDR3 DNA reads TGTGCCAGCAGCGCAGGACAAACCCTCACAGATACGCAGTATTTT. This codes for CASSAGQTLTDTQYF.

The chain has TRBV6-4 and TRBJ2-3; tentatively, D is TRBD2 (5 bases). Trimming took off 4 bases at V and 2 bases at J, with 10 bases between the two ends. CDR1 and CDR2 from the germline V gene are MRHNA and SNTAGT. This CDR3 region has 14 residues. The CDR3 loop reads CASSGESSTDTQYF. DNA of the CDR3: TGTGCCAGCAGTGGGGAGAGTTCCACAGATACGCAGTATTTT.

This clone has only one observation. The chain has TRBV27 and TRBJ2-7, with D possibly matching TRBD2 (6 bases). This CDR3 spans 14 amino acids. Germline CDR1 reads MNHEY; CDR2 reads SMNVEV (reference sequence). V was shortened by 5 bases and J by 7 bases, with 18 bases between the two germline ends. The CDR3 DNA follows: TGTGCCAGCAGTCTAACGGGACTCCCCTGGGAGCAGTACTTC. Translation: CASSLTGLPWEQYF.

The chain combines TRBV11-3 with TRBJ1-1; D is unclear. There are 13 residues in the CDR3. Trimming pared 3 bases from V and 0 bases from J, leaving 5 bases between. CDR1 is SGHNT and CDR2 is YENEEA in the germline V gene. The DNA for the CDR3 is TGTGCCAGCAGCTTTCAGGTGAACACTGAAGCTTTCTTT. This gives the protein CASSFQVNTEAFF.

The V call is TRBV5-1, the J call TRBJ2-5; TRBD2 aligns across 10 bases. The germline CDR1 and CDR2 sequences are SGHRS and YFSETQ. This CDR3 has 14 amino acids. The V gene end was trimmed by 3 bases and the J gene end by 2 bases; junction bases not matched to a gene: 1. CDR3 nucleotide sequence: TGCGCCAGCAGCTCAGCGGGGGGGCAAGAGACCCAGTACTTC. Translating gives CASSSAGGQETQYF.

The V call is TRBV19, the J call TRBJ2-7; no clear D. Germline V gene sequence: CDR1 LNHDA, CDR2 SQIVND (reference sequence). V gave up 4 bases and J gave up 2 bases, with 6 bases separating them. The CDR3 is made up of 12 amino acids. This CDR3 reads CASSNIPYEQYF. CDR3 nucleotides: TGTGCCAGTAGTAACATTCCCTACGAGCAGTACTTC.

The chain employs TRBV6-1 and TRBJ1-4; TRBD1 is a possible D gene (5 bases). Per germline, CDR1 MNHNS and CDR2 SASEGT. Trimming took off 2 bases at V and 8 bases at J, with 18 bases between the two ends. This CDR3 has 16 amino acids. Here the CDR3 DNA reads TGTGCCAGCAGTGAATCGGCGGGACCGTCGTTAGAAAAACTGTTTTTT. Amino acid sequence: CASSESAGPSLEKLFF.

The chain links TRBV5-4 to TRBJ2-5; TRBD2 aligns across 11 bases. The ends lost 2 bases at V and 5 bases at J; junction bases unmatched: 5. Germline V CDR1 and CDR2: SGHNT, YYREEE (reference sequence). CDR3 length equals 15 residues. CDR3 coding DNA: TGTGCCAGCAGCTTTAGCGGGGGGGCCTGGGAGACCCAGTACTTC. This codes for CASSFSGGAWETQYF.

This chain uses TRBV5-1 with TRBJ2-1; 8 bases line up with TRBD1. J lost 7 bases, V lost 0 bases, and 12 bases had no gene match. The CDR3 has 17 amino acids. Germline CDR1 SGHRS, CDR2 YFSETQ. In nucleotides, the CDR3 is TGCGCCAGCAGCTTGGTCGGCCAGGGGGCGAATCCTAATGAGCAGTTCTTC. This encodes CASSLVGQGANPNEQFF.

The J gene is TRBJ2-6, the V gene TRBV6-4, with 7 bases aligning to TRBD1. Per the germline V gene, CDR1 is MRHNA and CDR2 is SNTAGT. The CDR3 totals 16 residues. J gave up 2 bases and V 9 bases, and 10 bases lay outside the gene matches. For the CDR3, the DNA is TGTGCCAGAAAACAGGGGCATTTAGCTGGGGCCAACGTCCTGACTTTC. It is translated as CARKQGHLAGANVLTF.

The V gene is TRBV6-5, the J gene TRBJ1-2, with D maybe TRBD1 (6 bases). The germline gives CDR1 MNHEY, CDR2 SVGAGI. The CDR3 extends over 13 amino acids. V was shortened by 6 bases and J by 4 bases, with 12 bases between the two germline ends. The CDR3 nucleotides are TGTGCCAGCAGACTAGGACAGTTCTATGGCTACACCTTC. Amino acids: CASRLGQFYGYTF.

The chain has TRBV6-5 and TRBJ1-6; 11 bases fit TRBD1. Germline lookup yields CDR1 MNHEY and CDR2 SVGAGI. The V gene end was trimmed by 0 bases and the J gene end by 10 bases; junction bases not matched to a gene: 5. This CDR3 comprises 16 residues. CDR3 region: CASSYSGQGERSPLHF. As DNA, the CDR3 is TGTGCCAGCAGTTACTCGGGACAGGGGGAGAGGTCACCCCTCCACTTT.

This clone showed up just once. J is TRBJ1-4 and V is TRBV4-2; 10 nucleotides match TRBD1. Germline V CDR1 and CDR2: LGHNA, YNFKEQ. The CDR3 has 19 amino acids. With 0 bases clipped from V and 0 bases from J, the junction kept 7 bases outside the gene matches. The CDR3 loop is CASSQEGDRGVATNEKLFF. CDR3 DNA sequence: TGTGCCAGCAGCCAAGAAGGGGACAGGGGAGTTGCAACTAATGAAAAACTGTTTTTT.

V and J are TRBV5-4 and TRBJ1-1; tentatively, D is TRBD1 (6 bases). Trimming removed 4 bases at V and 0 bases at J, with 19 bases between. Germline loops: CDR1 SGHNT, CDR2 YYREEE (reference sequence). CDR3 length: 17 amino acids. CDR3 in amino acids: CASSAPGGAFMNTEAFF. In DNA form, the CDR3 reads TGTGCCAGCAGCGCGCCCGGGGGGGCGTTCATGAACACTGAAGCTTTCTTT.